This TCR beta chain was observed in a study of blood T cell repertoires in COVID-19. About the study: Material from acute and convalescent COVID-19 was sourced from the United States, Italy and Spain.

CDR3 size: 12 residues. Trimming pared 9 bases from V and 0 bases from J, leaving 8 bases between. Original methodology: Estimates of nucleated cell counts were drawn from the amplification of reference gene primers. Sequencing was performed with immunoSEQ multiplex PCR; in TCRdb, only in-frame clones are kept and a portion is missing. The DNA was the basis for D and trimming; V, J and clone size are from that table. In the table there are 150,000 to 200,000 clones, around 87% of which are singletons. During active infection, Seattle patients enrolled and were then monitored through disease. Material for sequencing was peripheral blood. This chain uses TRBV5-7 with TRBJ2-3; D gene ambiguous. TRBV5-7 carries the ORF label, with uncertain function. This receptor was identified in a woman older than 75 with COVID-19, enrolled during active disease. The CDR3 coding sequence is TGTGCCATTTGGAGAAGCACAGATACGCAGTATTTT. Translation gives CAIWRSTDTQYF.